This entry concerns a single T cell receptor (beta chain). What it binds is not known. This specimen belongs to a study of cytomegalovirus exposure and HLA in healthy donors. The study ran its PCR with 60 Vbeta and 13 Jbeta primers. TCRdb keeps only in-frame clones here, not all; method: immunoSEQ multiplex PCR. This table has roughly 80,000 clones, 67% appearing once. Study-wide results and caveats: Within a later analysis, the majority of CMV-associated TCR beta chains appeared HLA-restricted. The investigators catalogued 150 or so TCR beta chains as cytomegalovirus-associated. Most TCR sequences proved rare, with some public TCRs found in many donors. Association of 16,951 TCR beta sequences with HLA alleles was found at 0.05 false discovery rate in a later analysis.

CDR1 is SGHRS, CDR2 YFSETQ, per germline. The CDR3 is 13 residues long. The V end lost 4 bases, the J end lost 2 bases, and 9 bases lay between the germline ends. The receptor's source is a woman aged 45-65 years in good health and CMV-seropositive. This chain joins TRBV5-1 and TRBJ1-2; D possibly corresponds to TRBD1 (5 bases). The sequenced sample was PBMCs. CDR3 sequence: CASSGAANYGYTF. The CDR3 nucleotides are TGCGCCAGCAGCGGGGCAGCGAACTATGGCTACACCTTC.